This T cell receptor beta chain was observed in a study of Graves' ophthalmopathy and Graves' hyperthyroidism. On the study more broadly: Untreated patients at initial diagnosis provided peripheral blood.

General study findings and limits: The majority of expanded thyroid clonotypes above 0.001 frequency also occurred in blood.

As for this clonotype: The antigen remains undetermined.

For repertoire sequencing, the TCR beta CDR3 regions were amplified from RNA transcripts. HTBI-primed first-round RT-PCR preceded second-round multiplex PCR. MiXCR, applied by TCRdb to the multiplex PCR reads, yields one record per CDR3 protein. The table records more than 550,000 distinct CDR3 sequences, about two fifths of them present only once. Trimming took 3 bases from V and 2 from J; bases not matched to a gene: 11. The CDR3 covers 18 residues. CDR1 and CDR2 from the germline V gene are SNHLY and FYNNEI. It was on clinical symptoms, serum thyroxine, TRAb, thyroid ultrasound and orbital computed tomography that diagnosis relied. Someone took the PBMCs out of approximately 9.2 ml of fresh peripheral blood.

Sequencing input: peripheral blood. The TCR was taken from an adult man with Graves' ophthalmopathy. This chain uses TRBV2 with TRBJ1-5; 9 bases are a match to TRBD1. The CDR3 coding sequence is TGTGCCAGCAGTGATGTTCCGGGACAGGGAGCTGGCAATCAGCCCCAGCATTTT. Translating it yields CASSDVPGQGAGNQPQHF.